The entry that follows covers one T cell receptor (beta chain) sequence. Its antigen is not known. TCR beta cDNA libraries had unique molecular identifiers. TCRdb ran MiXCR on the PCR reads and lists one entry per CDR3 protein. The sample holds around 150,000 distinct CDR3 sequences; around 36% are singletons and the top ten take under 30%. These data originate in a study of post-analysis software for immune sequencing data. Findings and limits, study-wide: Compared with controls, patients showed significantly lower normalized Chao1 diversity.

This receptor was taken from a girl under 18 with multiple sclerosis. The sequencing used blood, collected after autologous hematopoietic stem cell transplantation.

CDR3 DNA sequence: TGTGCCACCAGTGATTCGGCAGGGCTACAGCCCCAGCATTTT. Residues: CATSDSAGLQPQHF. The rearrangement joins TRBV24-1 to TRBJ1-5, with a weak D call TRBD1 (5 bases). The V end was cut by 2 bases, the J end by 7 bases, with 11 bases between. Germline CDR1 reads KGHDR; CDR2 reads SFDVKD. This CDR3 is built from 14 residues.